The 14 T cell receptor beta chains below all came from one sample that was sequenced in a study of graft-versus-host responses after intestinal transplantation. The data were produced by immunoSEQ multiplex PCR, yet TCRdb's version contains in-frame clones alone and is incomplete. This sample has more than 95,000 clones, with about 90% found just once. Their antigen targets remain unknown. This specimen consisted of unstimulated CD4+ T cells sorted from spleen or lymph node cells, obtained before intestinal transplant. These receptors all stem from a human donor who received an intestinal transplant.

This chain uses TRBV6-5 with TRBJ2-5; 7 nucleotides align to TRBD1. Germline V gene lookup returns CDR1 MNHEY and CDR2 SVGAGI. CDR3 length equals 15 residues. The V segment lost 3 bases and the J segment 2 bases; nucleotides outside the gene matches: 6. Here the CDR3 DNA reads TGTGCCAGCAGTTATGCCGGGACAGCTCAAGAGACCCAGTACTTC. Its protein is CASSYAGTAQETQYF.

V and J are TRBV5-1 and TRBJ1-5, with D perhaps matching TRBD1 (6 bases). This CDR3 contains 15 residues. V was pared by 0 bases and J by 5 bases, with 12 bases between. Germline CDR1 and CDR2: SGHRS and YFSETQ. The CDR3 coding sequence is TGCGCCAGCAGCTTGGACAGGGCCGACGATCAGCCCCAGCATTTT. Protein product: CASSLDRADDQPQHF.

The genes are TRBV5-1 and TRBJ1-6, with D possibly TRBD1 on 5 matching bases. V dropped 4 bases and J dropped 10 bases, with 18 bases sitting between them. This CDR3 region has 15 residues. Looked up from germline, CDR1 is SGHRS and CDR2 is YFSETQ. The CDR3 here is CASSQMTDSGSPLHF. CDR3 DNA: TGCGCCAGCAGCCAGATGACAGACTCGGGCTCACCCCTCCACTTT.

The CDR3, as DNA: TGCGCCAGCCGGCCTACACTGAGAGTGAGCTCCTACGAGCAGTACTTC. This sequence encodes CASRPTLRVSSYEQYF. The V and J genes are TRBV5-1 and TRBJ2-5, with D hard to call. The end of the DNA fits TRBJ2-7 better, so the J call may be wrong. This CDR3 comprises 16 residues. Per the germline V gene, CDR1 is SGHRS and CDR2 is YFSETQ.

J is TRBJ2-7 and V is TRBV15, with TRBD2 matching 11 bases. In germline, CDR1 is LNHNV, CDR2 YYDKDF (reference sequence). The J segment lost 4 bases and the V segment lost 1 base, leaving 0 bases of the junction unmatched. This CDR3 comprises 14 residues. The CDR3 region is CATSRGLAGYEQYF. The CDR3 DNA sequence: TGTGCCACCAGCAGAGGACTAGCGGGGTACGAGCAGTACTTC.

This chain connects TRBV4-1 to TRBJ2-7; D might be TRBD1 (6 bases). Trimming cost V 1 base and J 3 bases, with 13 bases left between them. This CDR3 is built from 15 residues. Germline assignment: CDR1 MGHRA and CDR2 YSYEKL. The CDR3 sequence is CASSQAPTGVYEQYF. CDR3 bases: TGCGCCAGCAGCCAAGCCCCGACAGGAGTCTACGAGCAGTACTTC.

This clone has more than one count but fewer than ten. The chain couples TRBV6-5 to TRBJ2-7, with D possibly called TRBD1 or TRBD2 (5 bases each). Germline CDR1 is MNHEY and CDR2 is SVGAGI. V dropped 2 bases and J dropped 6 bases, with 14 bases sitting between them. The CDR3 loop spans 14 amino acids. CDR3 in amino acids: CASSYLGAAGEQYF. The DNA for the CDR3 is TGTGCCAGCAGTTACCTCGGGGCCGCTGGCGAGCAGTACTTC.

This clone showed up just a few times. The chain is built from TRBV2 and TRBJ2-2, with D maybe TRBD2 (7 bases). The CDR3 spans 14 residues. V lost 6 bases to trimming and J lost 6 bases, with 14 bases between them. In germline, CDR1 is SNHLY, CDR2 FYNNEI. As DNA, the CDR3 is TGTGCCAGCAGATACAGGGAGGGGGCCGGGGAGCTGTTTTTT. This encodes CASRYREGAGELFF. Full variable domain (rest looked up from reference TRBV2 and TRBJ2-2): EPEVTQTPSHQVTQMGQEVILRCVPISNHLYFYWYRQILGQKVEFLVSFYNNEISEKSEIFDDQFSVERPDGSNFTLKIRSTKLEDSAMYFCASRYREGAGELFFGEGSRLTVL.

The DNA for the CDR3 is TGTGCCAGCAGTGTCTTACAGGACACTGAAGCTTTCTTT. This gives the protein CASSVLQDTEAFF. The V gene is TRBV2, the J gene TRBJ1-1; the D gene is possibly TRBD1 (5 bases). This CDR3 spans 13 amino acids. Germline CDR1 SNHLY, CDR2 FYNNEI. Trimming stripped 4 bases from V and 3 bases from J, with 9 bases between.

The V call is TRBV9, the J call TRBJ2-1; D remains unclear. The length of the CDR3 is 15 residues. The germline gives CDR1 SGDLS, CDR2 YYNGEE. Trimming removed 2 bases at V and 6 bases at J, with 15 bases between. The CDR3 DNA is TGTGCCAGCAGCGTTACGCCCTACCCGTTCAATGAGCAGTTCTTC. Its protein product is CASSVTPYPFNEQFF.

The chain links TRBV27 to TRBJ2-5; 10 positions agree with TRBD2. Germline CDR1 MNHEY, CDR2 SMNVEV (reference sequence). V trimming: 5 bases; J trimming: 1 base; junction bases outside the gene matches: 7. The CDR3 has 16 amino acids. The CDR3 nucleotides read TGTGCCAGCAGTAAGAGCGGGAGGGGGGGCCAAGAGACCCAGTACTTC. Amino acids: CASSKSGRGGQETQYF.

This clone occurred once. The chain combines TRBV10-3 with TRBJ1-2, with D possibly TRBD1 on 5 matching bases. The V and J ends lost 0 bases and 4 bases respectively, with 15 bases between them. There are 16 residues in the CDR3. Germline V gene sequence: CDR1 ENHRY, CDR2 SYGVKD. The CDR3 loop is CAISESLTEDFYGYTF. CDR3 DNA: TGTGCCATCAGTGAGTCTCTGACAGAAGATTTCTATGGCTACACCTTC.

The J gene is TRBJ2-7, the V gene TRBV14; D not resolved. Germline V gene lookup returns CDR1 SGHDN and CDR2 FVKESK. This CDR3 region has 15 residues. The V end was cut by 1 base, the J end by 0 bases, with 10 bases between. The CDR3 here is CASSQGFWSSYEQYF. In DNA form, the CDR3 reads TGTGCCAGCAGCCAAGGGTTTTGGAGCTCCTACGAGCAGTACTTC.

V and J are TRBV5-6 and TRBJ2-1; TRBD1 matches at 11 bases. V shed 2 bases, J shed 7 bases, and the junction held 5 bases outside the gene matches. Germline loops: CDR1 SGHDT, CDR2 YYEEEE. The CDR3 sequence is 15 residues long. For the CDR3, the DNA is TGTGCCAGCAGCTTCCGGGACAGGGGGAATAATGAGCAGTTCTTC. Its protein is CASSFRDRGNNEQFF.